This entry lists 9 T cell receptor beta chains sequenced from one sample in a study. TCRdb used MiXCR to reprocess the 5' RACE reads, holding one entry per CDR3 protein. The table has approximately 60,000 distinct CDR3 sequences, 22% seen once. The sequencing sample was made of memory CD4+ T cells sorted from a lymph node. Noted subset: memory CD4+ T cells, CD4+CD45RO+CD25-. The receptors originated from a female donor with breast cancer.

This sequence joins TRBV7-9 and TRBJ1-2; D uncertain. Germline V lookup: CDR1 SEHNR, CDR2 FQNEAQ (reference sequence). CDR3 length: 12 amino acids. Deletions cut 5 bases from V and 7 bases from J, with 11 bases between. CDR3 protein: CASSLRSGGYTF. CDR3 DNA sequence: TGTGCCAGCAGCCTACGGTCAGGTGGCTACACCTTC.

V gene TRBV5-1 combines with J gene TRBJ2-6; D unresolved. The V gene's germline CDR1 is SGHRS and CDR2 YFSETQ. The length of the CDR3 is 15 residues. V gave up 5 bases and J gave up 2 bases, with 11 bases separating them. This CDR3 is CASRVRSAGANVLTF. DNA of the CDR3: TGCGCCAGCAGGGTGCGGTCGGCTGGGGCCAACGTCCTGACTTTC.

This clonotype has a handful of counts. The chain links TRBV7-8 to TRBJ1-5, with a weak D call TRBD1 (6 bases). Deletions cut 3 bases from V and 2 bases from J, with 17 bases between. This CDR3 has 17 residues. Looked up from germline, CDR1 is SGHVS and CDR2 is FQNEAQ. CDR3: CASSLSRGGFGNQPQHF. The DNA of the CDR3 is TGTGCCAGCAGCTTGAGCAGGGGTGGATTCGGCAATCAGCCCCAGCATTTT.

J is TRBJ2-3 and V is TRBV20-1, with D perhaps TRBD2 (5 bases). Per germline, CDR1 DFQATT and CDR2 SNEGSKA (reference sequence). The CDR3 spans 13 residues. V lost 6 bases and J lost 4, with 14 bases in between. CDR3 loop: CSAKEAVADTQYF. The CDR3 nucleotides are TGCAGTGCAAAGGAGGCGGTCGCAGATACGCAGTATTTT.

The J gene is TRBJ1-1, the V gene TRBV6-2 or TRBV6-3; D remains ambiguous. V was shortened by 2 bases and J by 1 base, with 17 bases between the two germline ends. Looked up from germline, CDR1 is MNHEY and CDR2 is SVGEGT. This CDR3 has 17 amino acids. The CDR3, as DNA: TGTGCCAGCAGTTACCCGTTCGTCGAGCGGAGGAACACTGAAGCTTTCTTT. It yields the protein CASSYPFVERRNTEAFF.

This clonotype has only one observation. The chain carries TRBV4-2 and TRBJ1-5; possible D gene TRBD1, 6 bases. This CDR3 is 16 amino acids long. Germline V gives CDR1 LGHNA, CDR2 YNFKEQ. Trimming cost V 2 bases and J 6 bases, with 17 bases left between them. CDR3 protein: CASSQFWTAGSQPQHF. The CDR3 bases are TGTGCCAGCAGCCAATTCTGGACAGCGGGGAGTCAGCCCCAGCATTTT.

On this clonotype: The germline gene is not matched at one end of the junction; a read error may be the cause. CDR3 nucleotide sequence: TGTGCCAGCAGCCAGGAATTCAGGAACACTGTAGCTTTCTTT. Its protein is CASSQEFRNTVAFF. The chain is built from TRBV3-1 and TRBJ1-1; D unresolved. The CDR3 loop spans 14 amino acids. Germline V lookup: CDR1 LGHDT, CDR2 YNNKEL (reference sequence).

CDR3 nucleotide sequence: TGTGCCACCACGGAGGTTAATGACAAAAACATTCAGTACTTC. It encodes CATTEVNDKNIQYF. The chain uses TRBV4-2 and TRBJ2-4; D may be TRBD2 (5 bases). Germline values: CDR1 LGHNA, CDR2 YNFKEQ. Trimming removed 10 bases from V and 3 bases from J, with 16 bases in between. The CDR3 spans 14 residues.

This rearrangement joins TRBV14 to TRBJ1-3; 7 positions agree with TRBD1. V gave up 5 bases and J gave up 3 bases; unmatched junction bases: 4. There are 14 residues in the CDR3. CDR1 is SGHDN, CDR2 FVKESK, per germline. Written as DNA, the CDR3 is TGTGCCAGCAGCTTCGGGACAGTTGGAAACACCATATATTTT. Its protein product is CASSFGTVGNTIYF.